One and the same sample provided the 31 T cell receptor beta chains below, sequenced in a study of T cell responses to AZD1222 COVID-19 vaccine. Measured with immunoSEQ multiplex PCR; TCRdb has only the in-frame clones, and not every one. The sample carries around 140,000 clones, 80% to 95% recorded once. The source was peripheral blood, collected on day 0 of AZD1222 vaccination. These receptors were taken from an adult in good health.

The chain carries TRBV28 and TRBJ1-5; no clear D. Germline CDR1 MDHEN, CDR2 SYDVKM. The CDR3 loop spans 13 amino acids. Trimming removed 2 bases from V and 7 bases from J, with 9 bases in between. As DNA, the CDR3 is TGTGCCAGCAGTTTAAGTCGCGGACAGCCCCAGCATTTT. It codes for CASSLSRGQPQHF. The variable domain in full, completed from reference TRBV28 and TRBJ1-5, reads DVKVTQSSRYLVKRTGEKVFLECVQDMDHENMFWYRQDPGLGLRLIYFSYDVKMKEKGDIPEGYSVSREKKERFSLILESASTNQTSMYLCASSLSRGQPQHFGDGTRLSIL.

The genes are TRBV5-6 and TRBJ2-7, with D perhaps TRBD1 (5 bases). In germline, CDR1 is SGHDT, CDR2 YYEEEE. Trimming pared 4 bases from V and 5 bases from J, leaving 16 bases between. CDR3 length equals 14 residues. CDR3 sequence reads: CASSRRGRRDEQYF. The CDR3 DNA is TGTGCCAGCAGCCGTAGGGGCCGCAGGGACGAGCAGTACTTC.

The sample holds a few counts of this clone. V is TRBV5-1 and J is TRBJ2-2, with 13 bases that match TRBD2. Germline-derived CDR1 and CDR2 are SGHRS and YFSETQ. CDR3 length: 15 residues. V dropped 4 bases and J dropped 5; count of bases not matched to a gene: 2. The CDR3 nucleotides are TGCGCCAGCAGCGTGGGACTAGCGGGAACCGGGGAGCTGTTTTTT. Protein: CASSVGLAGTGELFF.

The chain employs TRBV13 and TRBJ2-5, with D tentatively TRBD2 (6 bases). The CDR3 spans 14 residues. Germline V gene lookup returns CDR1 PRHDT and CDR2 FYEKMQ (reference sequence). The germline V and J ends were trimmed by 5 bases and 5 bases, with 15 bases remaining between them. The CDR3 DNA reads as TGTGCCAGCAGCGACGGGAGAGGTTTCGAGACCCAGTACTTC. Protein product: CASSDGRGFETQYF.

This chain connects TRBV28 to TRBJ1-6; unclear D gene. The V end lost 1 base, the J end lost 5 bases, and 9 bases lay between the germline ends. CDR3 length equals 15 residues. Germline-derived CDR1 and CDR2 are MDHEN and SYDVKM. The CDR3 coding sequence is TGTGCCAGCAGTTTATTCGAAGAGCATAATTCACCCCTCCACTTT. Protein sequence: CASSLFEEHNSPLHF.

This chain connects TRBV7-6 to TRBJ1-1, with D perhaps TRBD1 (5 bases). The CDR3 is made up of 16 amino acids. The germline gives CDR1 SGHVS, CDR2 FNYEAQ. With 2 bases removed from V and 3 bases from J, the gap between germline ends came to 16 bases. This CDR3 is CASSLHGGRGDTEAFF. In DNA, the CDR3 is TGTGCCAGCAGCTTACACGGCGGAAGAGGGGACACTGAAGCTTTCTTT.

The chain carries TRBV7-9 and TRBJ2-1; D unclear. Trimming pared 4 bases from V and 9 bases from J, leaving 13 bases between. This CDR3 spans 13 amino acids. Germline CDR1 SEHNR, CDR2 FQNEAQ (reference sequence). CDR3 DNA: TGTGCCAGCAGCTCCACATCTCTTGGTGAGCAGTTCTTC. It specifies CASSSTSLGEQFF. The whole variable domain, filled in from reference TRBV7-9 and TRBJ2-1, reads DTGVSQNPRHKITKRGQNVTFRCDPISEHNRLYWYRQTLGQGPEFLTYFQNEAQLEKSRLLSDRFSAERPKGSFSTLEIQRTEQGDSAMYLCASSSTSLGEQFFGPGTRLTVL.

This clone was counted once. The chain combines TRBV6-1 with TRBJ1-1, with unresolved D. The CDR3 length is 13 residues. Germline V CDR1 and CDR2: MNHNS, SASEGT. The V gene lost 1 base and the J gene lost 6 bases, with 9 bases spanning the gap. DNA of the CDR3: TGTGCCAGCAGTGAAGTTTTGTCGGCTGAAGCTTTCTTT. Encoded protein: CASSEVLSAEAFF.

The rearrangement links TRBV4-2 to TRBJ1-4; tentatively, D is TRBD1 (5 bases). CDR3 size: 15 residues. Germline CDR1 reads LGHNA; CDR2 reads YNFKEQ. Deletions cut 8 bases from V and 4 bases from J, with 17 bases between. CDR3 in amino acids: CASAPSGTHNEKLFF. Written as DNA, the CDR3 is TGTGCCAGCGCACCCTCCGGGACTCATAATGAAAAACTGTTTTTT.

V gene TRBV11-2 combines with J gene TRBJ2-5; possible D gene TRBD2, 5 bases. This CDR3 has 15 amino acids. V lost 7 bases and J lost 0, with 15 bases in between. Looked up from germline, CDR1 is SGHAT and CDR2 is FQNNGV. Written as DNA, the CDR3 is TGTGCCAGCACCCAATGGGGAGTGTACCAAGAGACCCAGTACTTC. Its protein product is CASTQWGVYQETQYF.

The genes are TRBV9 and TRBJ2-3; tentative D call: TRBD2 (6 bases). The CDR3 runs 16 residues. Trimming left V 3 bases short and J 2 bases short, with 16 bases between. Germline V gene data show CDR1 as SGDLS and CDR2 as YYNGEE. For the CDR3, the DNA is TGTGCCAGCAGCGCCGGGATAGCGGATCACACAGATACGCAGTATTTT. Translation gives CASSAGIADHTDTQYF.

V is TRBV19 and J is TRBJ2-4; D assignment may be TRBD1 or TRBD2 (6 bases each). Per germline, CDR1 LNHDA and CDR2 SQIVND (reference sequence). Trimming removed 7 bases at V and 1 base at J, with 20 bases between. This CDR3 has 17 amino acids. The DNA of the CDR3 is TGTGCCAGTACCTCCCGGGGGCAGGGGATGGCCAAAAACATTCAGTACTTC. Residues: CASTSRGQGMAKNIQYF.

This rearrangement joins TRBV7-6 to TRBJ2-5; D is undetermined. With 5 bases removed from V and 0 bases from J, the gap between germline ends came to 13 bases. In germline, CDR1 is SGHVS, CDR2 FNYEAQ. CDR3 length equals 15 residues. The CDR3 protein is CASSPRANNQETQYF. Here the CDR3 DNA reads TGTGCCAGCAGCCCTCGGGCTAACAACCAAGAGACCCAGTACTTC. The full variable domain, with the rest looked up from reference TRBV7-6 and TRBJ2-5, is GAGVSQSPRYKVTKRGQDVALRCDPISGHVSLYWYRQALGQGPEFLTYFNYEAQQDKSGLPNDRFSAERPEGSISTLTIQRTEQRDSAMYRCASSPRANNQETQYFGPGTRLLVL.

The sample holds one count of this clone. The chain combines TRBV5-1 with TRBJ1-2, with D unclear. Per germline, CDR1 SGHRS and CDR2 YFSETQ. Trimming cost V 5 bases and J 1 base, with 9 bases left between them. The CDR3 covers 13 residues. Written as DNA, the CDR3 is TGCGCCAGCAGGATGGGCCTTAACTATGGCTACACCTTC. Translating it yields CASRMGLNYGYTF.

This chain joins TRBV6-5 and TRBJ1-3; D is undetermined. V dropped 2 bases and J dropped 0 bases, with 2 bases sitting between them. The germline V gene has CDR1 MNHEY and CDR2 SVGAGI. This CDR3 is 13 amino acids long. The chain's CDR3 is CASSYTSGNTIYF. CDR3 coding DNA: TGTGCCAGCAGTTACACCTCTGGAAACACCATATATTTT.

Concerning this clone itself: Its ends do not fully match the called genes, so a read error is possible. This chain links TRBV7-2 with TRBJ2-1; D gene uncertain. Per germline, CDR1 SGHTA and CDR2 FQGNSA. The CDR3 is 16 amino acids. The CDR3 DNA reads as TGTGCCAGCAGCTTAGAGGCTATTTACTCCGACAATGAGCAGTTCTTC. Amino acids: CASSLEAIYSDNEQFF.

V usage is TRBV21-1 and J usage is TRBJ1-6. TRBV21-1 is labeled a pseudogene. This CDR3 is 15 amino acids long. The CDR3 reads CASSKAVEDMLPLHF. For the CDR3, the DNA is TGTGCCAGCAGCAAAGCTGTAGAGGATATGCTCCCCCTCCACTTT.

V usage is TRBV29-1 and J usage is TRBJ2-7; D unclear. This CDR3 region has 14 residues. The germline V gene has CDR1 SQVTM and CDR2 ANQGSEA. Trimming removed 4 bases at V and 0 bases at J, with 13 bases between. CDR3 protein: CSVVGKPSSYEQYF. CDR3 coding DNA: TGCAGCGTTGTTGGCAAACCCAGCTCCTACGAGCAGTACTTC.

The V call is TRBV28, the J call TRBJ1-2; D is unclear. Germline V gene lookup returns CDR1 MDHEN and CDR2 SYDVKM. CDR3 size: 13 residues. With 5 bases removed from V and 1 base from J, the gap between germline ends came to 8 bases. The CDR3 DNA follows: TGTGCCAGCAGTCAGCGGGATAACTATGGCTACACCTTC. Translating it yields CASSQRDNYGYTF.

The rearrangement links TRBV5-1 to TRBJ1-1, with D perhaps TRBD1 (6 bases). In germline, CDR1 is SGHRS, CDR2 YFSETQ. The CDR3 extends over 12 amino acids. Trimming left V 7 bases short and J 8 bases short, with 15 bases between. CDR3 DNA sequence: TGCGCCAGCCGCACATATACAGGGGAAGCTTTCTTT. Amino acid sequence: CASRTYTGEAFF.

This chain uses TRBV4-1 with TRBJ1-3; D is unresolved. This CDR3 has 11 amino acids. The ends were cut back, 4 bases at V and 5 bases at J, with 3 bases in the middle. Germline V gives CDR1 MGHRA, CDR2 YSYEKL. In DNA, the CDR3 is TGCGCCAGCAGCCTCCGAAACACCATATATTTT. Its translation: CASSLRNTIYF.

V is TRBV9 and J is TRBJ2-7, with D tentatively TRBD1 or TRBD2 (5 bases each). Trimming left V 0 bases short and J 5 bases short, with 21 bases between. From germline, CDR1 is SGDLS and CDR2 YYNGEE. This CDR3 region has 17 residues. Written as DNA, the CDR3 is TGTGCCAGCAGCGTAGGGGGGAATGGATTCACCCAAGACGAGCAGTACTTC. It encodes CASSVGGNGFTQDEQYF.

This chain joins TRBV14 and TRBJ2-1; D unresolved. Trimming pared 4 bases from V and 2 bases from J, leaving 12 bases between. The CDR3 consists of 15 residues. From germline, CDR1 is SGHDN and CDR2 FVKESK. In DNA form, the CDR3 reads TGTGCCAGCAGCCTCGAGGCGGTGGCCTACAATGAGCAGTTCTTC. Its protein product is CASSLEAVAYNEQFF. The variable domain in full, with the rest retrieved from reference TRBV14 and TRBJ2-1, is EAGVTQFPSHSVIEKGQTVTLRCDPISGHDNLYWYRRVMGKEIKFLLHFVKESKQDESGMPNNRFLAERTGGTYSTLKVQPAELEDSGVYFCASSLEAVAYNEQFFGPGTRLTVL.

This chain uses TRBV6-5 with TRBJ1-2; 9 nucleotides match TRBD1. The germline V gene encodes CDR1 MNHEY and CDR2 SVGAGI. This CDR3 spans 13 amino acids. V was pared by 5 bases and J by 7 bases, with 5 bases of the junction left unmatched. The CDR3 loop reads CASSKQGASGYTF. The DNA of the CDR3 is TGTGCCAGCAGTAAACAGGGGGCGTCTGGCTACACCTTC.

This clone was recorded only once. The chain combines TRBV7-9 with TRBJ2-7, with D possibly being TRBD1 (5 bases). Trimming took off 2 bases at V and 2 bases at J, with 13 bases between the two ends. CDR1 SEHNR and CDR2 FQNEAQ come from the germline V gene (reference sequence). CDR3 length: 15 residues. CDR3: CASSLPQGSAYEQYF. CDR3 nucleotides: TGTGCCAGCAGCTTACCTCAGGGTTCCGCCTACGAGCAGTACTTC. The variable domain in full, with the rest retrieved from reference TRBV7-9 and TRBJ2-7, is DTGVSQNPRHKITKRGQNVTFRCDPISEHNRLYWYRQTLGQGPEFLTYFQNEAQLEKSRLLSDRFSAERPKGSFSTLEIQRTEQGDSAMYLCASSLPQGSAYEQYFGPGTRLTVT.

The chain links TRBV15 to TRBJ1-2; perhaps TRBD1 as D (6 bases). V was cut by 0 bases and J by 4 bases, with 12 bases left in between. Germline V gives CDR1 LNHNV, CDR2 YYDKDF (reference sequence). The CDR3 runs to 15 residues. The CDR3 region has the DNA TGTGCCACCAGCAGAGATCAGGGGTTCGCCTATGGCTACACCTTC. It yields the protein CATSRDQGFAYGYTF.

This chain connects TRBV6-5 to TRBJ1-6, with unresolved D. This CDR3 is 14 amino acids long. CDR1 and CDR2 from the germline V gene are MNHEY and SVGAGI. The germline V and J ends were trimmed by 5 bases and 6 bases, with 11 bases remaining between them. The CDR3 loop is CASSSGPVNSPLHF. CDR3 nucleotide sequence: TGTGCCAGCAGTAGCGGGCCCGTTAATTCACCCCTCCACTTT.

This clone showed up just once. The V gene is TRBV3-1 (or the pseudogene TRBV3-2), the J gene TRBJ1-3; D not certain. Trimming shortened V by 1 base and J by 4 bases, and 5 bases separated the two germline ends. The length of the CDR3 is 13 residues. CDR1 is LGHDT, CDR2 YNNKEL, per germline (reference sequence). CDR3 in amino acids: CASSQVGGNTIYF. The CDR3 bases are TGTGCCAGCAGCCAAGTCGGGGGAAACACCATATATTTT.

This clone was recorded only once. This rearrangement joins TRBV7-2 to TRBJ2-7; 7 bases line up with TRBD1. Germline CDR1 reads SGHTA; CDR2 reads FQGNSA. This CDR3 spans 15 amino acids. V gave up 1 base and J gave up 5 bases; unmatched junction bases: 8. CDR3 in amino acids: CASSLGQGRFNEQYF. The CDR3 bases are TGTGCCAGCAGCTTAGGACAGGGCAGGTTTAACGAGCAGTACTTC. The complete variable domain, with remaining parts taken from reference TRBV7-2 and TRBJ2-7, reads GAGVSQSPSNKVTEKGKDVELRCDPISGHTALYWYRQSLGQGLEFLIYFQGNSAPDKSGLPSDRFSAERTGGSVSTLTIQRTQQEDSAVYLCASSLGQGRFNEQYFGPGTRLTVT.

The chain links TRBV28 to TRBJ2-7, with D possibly matching TRBD2 (6 bases). V lost 5 bases to trimming and J lost 0 bases, with 8 bases between them. The CDR3 spans 13 residues. The V gene's germline CDR1 is MDHEN and CDR2 SYDVKM. The CDR3 region has the DNA TGTGCCAGCAGTGGGGGGTTCTCCTACGAGCAGTACTTC. It yields the protein CASSGGFSYEQYF.

The chain is built from TRBV28 and TRBJ2-7; D call uncertain. This CDR3 comprises 12 residues. Trimming took off 6 bases at V and 6 bases at J, with 12 bases between the two ends. Looked up from germline, CDR1 is MDHEN and CDR2 is SYDVKM. CDR3 amino acids: CASSPLYSEQYF. The DNA of the CDR3 is TGTGCCAGCAGCCCCTTATATTCCGAGCAGTACTTC.